Presented here are 3 T cell receptor beta chains from one specimen sequenced in a study of identical twins. TCRdb recomputed calls from the 5' RACE reads with MiXCR, one row per CDR3 protein. Of some 590,000 distinct CDR3 sequences listed, 9.6% are singletons. The same data also went into a second study, on yellow fever vaccine responses in identical twins.

The sample consisted of PBMCs. Receptor source: a woman aged 18-30 years in good health.

At least ten counts were recorded for this clonotype. The chain couples TRBV7-9 to TRBJ1-1, with TRBD1 as a possible D gene (6 bases). V gave up 4 bases and J gave up 2 bases, with 11 bases separating them. This CDR3 has 14 amino acids. From germline, CDR1 is SEHNR and CDR2 FQNEAQ (reference sequence). DNA of the CDR3: TGTGCCAGCAGCTCCACCGGGACAAACACTGAAGCTTTCTTT. Its translation: CASSSTGTNTEAFF. Full variable domain (remainder filled in from reference TRBV7-9 and TRBJ1-1): DTGVSQNPRHKITKRGQNVTFRCDPISEHNRLYWYRQTLGQGPEFLTYFQNEAQLEKSRLLSDRFSAERPKGSFSTLEIQRTEQGDSAMYLCASSSTGTNTEAFFGQGTRLTVV.

The V gene is TRBV10-1, the J gene TRBJ2-1; 9 bases line up with TRBD2. The V gene end was trimmed by 6 bases and the J gene end by 5 bases; junction bases not matched to a gene: 5. Germline CDR1 is WNHNN and CDR2 is SYGVQD (reference sequence). This CDR3 comprises 14 residues. Here the CDR3 reads CASRGSGSNNEQFF. CDR3 sequence (DNA): TGCGCCAGCAGGGGTAGCGGGAGTAACAATGAGCAGTTCTTC.

V gene TRBV7-8 combines with J gene TRBJ2-2; 12 nucleotides agree with TRBD2. V gave up 5 bases and J gave up 6 bases; unmatched junction bases: 7. The CDR3 length is 16 residues. Germline values: CDR1 SGHVS, CDR2 FQNEAQ. DNA for the CDR3: TGTGCCAGCAGCCTCCGGACTAGCGGGATGGCCGGGGAGCTGTTTTTT. It is translated as CASSLRTSGMAGELFF.